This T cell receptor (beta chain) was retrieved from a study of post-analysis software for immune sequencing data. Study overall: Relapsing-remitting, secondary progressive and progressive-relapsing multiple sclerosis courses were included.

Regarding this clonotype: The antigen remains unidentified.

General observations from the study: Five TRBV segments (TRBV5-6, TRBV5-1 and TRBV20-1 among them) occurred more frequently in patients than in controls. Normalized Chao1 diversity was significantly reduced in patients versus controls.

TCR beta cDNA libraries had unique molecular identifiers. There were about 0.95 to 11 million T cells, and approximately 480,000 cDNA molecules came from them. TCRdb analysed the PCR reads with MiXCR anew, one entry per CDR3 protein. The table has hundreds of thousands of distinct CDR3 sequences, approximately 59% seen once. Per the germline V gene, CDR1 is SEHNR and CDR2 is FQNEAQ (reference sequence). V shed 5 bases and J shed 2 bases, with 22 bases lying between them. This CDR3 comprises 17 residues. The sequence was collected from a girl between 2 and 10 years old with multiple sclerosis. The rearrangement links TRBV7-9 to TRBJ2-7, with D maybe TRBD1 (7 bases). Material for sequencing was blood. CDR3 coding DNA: TGTGCCAGCAGCCCATCAGGGGGGTCAGGGGCCCCCTACGAGCAGTACTTC. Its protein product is CASSPSGGSGAPYEQYF.